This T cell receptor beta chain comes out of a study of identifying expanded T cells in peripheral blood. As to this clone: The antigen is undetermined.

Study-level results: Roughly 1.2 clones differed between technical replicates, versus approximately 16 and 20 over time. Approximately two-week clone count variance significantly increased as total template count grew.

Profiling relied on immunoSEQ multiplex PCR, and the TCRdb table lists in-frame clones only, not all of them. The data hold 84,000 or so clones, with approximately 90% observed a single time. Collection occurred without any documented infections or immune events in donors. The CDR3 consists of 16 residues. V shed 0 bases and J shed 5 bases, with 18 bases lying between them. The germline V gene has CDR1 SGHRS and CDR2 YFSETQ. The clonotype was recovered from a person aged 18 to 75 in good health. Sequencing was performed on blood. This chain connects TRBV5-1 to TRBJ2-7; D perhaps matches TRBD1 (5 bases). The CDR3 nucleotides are TGCGCCAGCAGCTTGGCCGAGGCCCCGCAGGGCCACGAGCAGTACTTC. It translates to CASSLAEAPQGHEQYF.